The 13 T cell receptor beta chains presented below share a single source sample, sequenced in a study of human T cells and chemical hapten exposure. Total RNA was extracted from unfractionated whole blood. TCRdb processed the 5' RACE reads anew with MiXCR; each CDR3 protein has one entry. This sample carries some 150,000 distinct CDR3 sequences, about 4% of them seen once, and the ten largest clones take roughly 1.4%. The receptors stem from a female donor in good health.

This clonotype has ten or more counts. The V and J genes are TRBV25-1 and TRBJ1-1; D unresolved. This CDR3 spans 14 amino acids. Trimming pared 1 base from V and 1 base from J, leaving 7 bases between. Germline CDR1 and CDR2: MGHDK and SYGVNS. For the CDR3, the DNA is TGTGCCAGCAGTGAATTCGACAAGAACACTGAAGCTTTCTTT. Translating gives CASSEFDKNTEAFF.

In its sample, this clonotype was seen many times. The rearrangement joins TRBV29-1 to TRBJ2-2; D is uncertain. Looked up from germline, CDR1 is SQVTM and CDR2 is ANQGSEA. The CDR3 has 13 residues. Trimming stripped 0 bases from V and 8 bases from J, with 10 bases between. DNA for the CDR3: TGCAGCGTTGAAGAACACCCTGCTGGGGAGCTGTTTTTT. Protein sequence: CSVEEHPAGELFF.

In this sample, this clonotype turned up many times. The chain employs TRBV12-3 or TRBV12-4 and TRBJ1-5; D perhaps matches TRBD1 (5 bases). This CDR3 has 12 amino acids. Trimming shortened V by 6 bases and J by 5 bases, and 8 bases separated the two germline ends. The CDR3 DNA sequence: TGTGCCAGCAGAAAAGGGGATCAGCCCCAGCATTTT. Translated: CASRKGDQPQHF.

In its sample, this clonotype was seen a few times. The V call is TRBV27, the J call TRBJ2-7; TRBD2 matches at 8 bases. The ends lost 6 bases at V and 10 bases at J; junction bases unmatched: 11. There are 13 residues in the CDR3. Germline CDR1 MNHEY, CDR2 SMNVEV (reference sequence). In nucleotides, the CDR3 is TGTGCCAGCAGGATGGGCCTAGCGGGCGGCCAGTACTTC. Translated: CASRMGLAGGQYF.

The J gene is TRBJ2-1, the V gene TRBV7-6, with D hard to call. The CDR3 length is 12 residues. V lost 0 bases to trimming and J lost 10 bases, with 7 bases between them. CDR1 is SGHVS, CDR2 FNYEAQ, per germline. The CDR3 region is CASSLAGTEQFF. DNA for the CDR3: TGTGCCAGCAGCTTAGCGGGTACAGAGCAGTTCTTC.

This clonotype was detected many times. The junction departs from germline at one end; a sequencing error may be responsible. This chain links TRBV2 with TRBJ2-6; D remains ambiguous. The CDR3 sequence is 15 residues long. CDR1 and CDR2 (germline): SNHLY, FYNNEI. CDR3 in DNA: TGTGCCAGCAGCGAAGATCGCTCTGGGGCCAACGTCCTGACTTTC. Translating it yields CASSEDRSGANVLTF.

V usage is TRBV19 and J usage is TRBJ2-6; no reliable D call. The CDR3 has 15 residues. The germline gives CDR1 LNHDA, CDR2 SQIVND (reference sequence). V was trimmed by 0 bases and J by 2 bases, leaving 5 bases between them. The CDR3 nucleotides read TGTGCCAGTAGTATAGATTCCGCTGGGGCCAACGTCCTGACTTTC. This translates into CASSIDSAGANVLTF. Supplemented by reference TRBV19 and TRBJ2-6, the full variable domain reads DGGITQSPKYLFRKEGQNVTLSCEQNLNHDAMYWYRQDPGQGLRLIYYSQIVNDFQKGDIAEGYSVSREKKESFPLTVTSAQKNPTAFYLCASSIDSAGANVLTFGAGSRLTVL.

This clonotype was counted only a few times. The chain uses TRBV5-6 and TRBJ2-7; 10 bases map to TRBD1. With V trimmed by 4 bases and J by 3 bases, 4 bases remained unmatched. The CDR3 has 14 amino acids. Germline V CDR1 and CDR2: SGHDT, YYEEEE. CDR3 residues: CASSRRTGGYEQYF. CDR3 bases: TGTGCCAGCAGCCGACGGACAGGGGGCTACGAGCAGTACTTC.

This clonotype was observed many times. The chain employs TRBV3-1 and TRBJ1-4; D possibly corresponds to TRBD1 (6 bases). Trimming left V 4 bases short and J 3 bases short, with 18 bases between. Looked up from germline, CDR1 is LGHDT and CDR2 is YNNKEL (reference sequence). The CDR3 consists of 17 residues. The CDR3 DNA reads TGTGCCAGCAGCCTCAACACAGGGATTCGGGCTAATGAAAAACTGTTTTTT. This translates into CASSLNTGIRANEKLFF. The variable domain in full, completed from reference TRBV3-1 and TRBJ1-4, reads DTAVSQTPKYLVTQMGNDKSIKCEQNLGHDTMYWYKQDSKKFLKIMFSYNNKELIINETVPNRFSPKSPDKAHLNLHINSLELGDSAVYFCASSLNTGIRANEKLFFGSGTQLSVL.

This clonotype was observed at least ten times. The rearrangement joins TRBV7-2 to TRBJ1-1; the D gene is possibly TRBD1 (6 bases). The V gene lost 2 bases and the J gene lost 0 bases, with 16 bases spanning the gap. The CDR3 totals 17 residues. Germline V gene sequence: CDR1 SGHTA, CDR2 FQGNSA. The CDR3 sequence is CASSLYRGSKMNTEAFF. The DNA for the CDR3 is TGTGCCAGCAGCTTATATAGGGGGTCAAAAATGAACACTGAAGCTTTCTTT. Supplemented by reference TRBV7-2 and TRBJ1-1, the full variable domain reads GAGVSQSPSNKVTEKGKDVELRCDPISGHTALYWYRQSLGQGLEFLIYFQGNSAPDKSGLPSDRFSAERTGGSVSTLTIQRTQQEDSAVYLCASSLYRGSKMNTEAFFGQGTRLTVV.

This clonotype was seen a few times. Here the CDR3 DNA reads TGTGCCAGCAGCCCACTAGCGGGGGGCTACAATGAGCAGTTCTTC. It translates to CASSPLAGGYNEQFF. This chain uses TRBV7-3 with TRBJ2-1, with 12 bases aligning to TRBD2. The CDR3 has 15 residues. Trimming at V came to 5 bases and at J to 3 bases, leaving 2 bases not matched to a gene. The V gene's germline CDR1 is SGHTA and CDR2 FQGTGA.

This clonotype was counted at least ten times. The J gene is TRBJ1-1, the V gene TRBV28; D might be TRBD1 (5 bases). Trimming took 1 base from V and 10 from J, leaving 16 bases between them. Per germline, CDR1 MDHEN and CDR2 SYDVKM. The CDR3 runs to 14 residues. The CDR3 sequence: CASSLSFSQGAAFF. Written as DNA, the CDR3 is TGTGCCAGCAGTTTATCCTTTTCCCAAGGGGCAGCTTTCTTT.

This clonotype was counted at least ten times. V usage is TRBV29-1 and J usage is TRBJ2-7; tentatively, D is TRBD1 (5 bases). The CDR3 is made up of 13 amino acids. The germline V gene encodes CDR1 SQVTM and CDR2 ANQGSEA. V gave up 3 bases and J gave up 6 bases, with 15 bases separating them. CDR3 coding DNA: TGCAGCGTTGACCCCATTGACAGTGCCGAGCAGTACTTC. This encodes CSVDPIDSAEQYF.